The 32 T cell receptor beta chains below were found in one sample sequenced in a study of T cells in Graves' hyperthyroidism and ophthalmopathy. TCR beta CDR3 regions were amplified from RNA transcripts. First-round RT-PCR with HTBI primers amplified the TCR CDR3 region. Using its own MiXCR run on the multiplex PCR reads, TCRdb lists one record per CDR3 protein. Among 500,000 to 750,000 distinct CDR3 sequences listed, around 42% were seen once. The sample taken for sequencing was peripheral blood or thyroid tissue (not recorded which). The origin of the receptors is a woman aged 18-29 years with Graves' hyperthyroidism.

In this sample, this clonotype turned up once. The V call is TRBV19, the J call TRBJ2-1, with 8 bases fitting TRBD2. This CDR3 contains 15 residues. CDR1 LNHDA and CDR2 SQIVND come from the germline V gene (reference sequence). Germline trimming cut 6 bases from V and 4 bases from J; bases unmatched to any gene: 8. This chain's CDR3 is CASSTSGGWYNEQFF. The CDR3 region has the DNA TGTGCCAGTAGCACTAGCGGTGGTTGGTACAATGAGCAGTTCTTC. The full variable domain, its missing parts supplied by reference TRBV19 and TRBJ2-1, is DGGITQSPKYLFRKEGQNVTLSCEQNLNHDAMYWYRQDPGQGLRLIYYSQIVNDFQKGDIAEGYSVSREKKESFPLTVTSAQKNPTAFYLCASSTSGGWYNEQFFGPGTRLTVL.

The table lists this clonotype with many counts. CDR3 sequence reads: CASSLWPGRPYEQYF. The DNA for the CDR3 is TGTGCCAGCAGCTTATGGCCAGGGCGGCCTTACGAGCAGTACTTC. The rearrangement joins TRBV7-2 to TRBJ2-7; possibly TRBD1 for D (5 bases). The CDR3 runs to 15 residues. CDR1 is SGHTA, CDR2 FQGNSA, per germline. V was cut by 2 bases and J by 4 bases, with 15 bases left in between.

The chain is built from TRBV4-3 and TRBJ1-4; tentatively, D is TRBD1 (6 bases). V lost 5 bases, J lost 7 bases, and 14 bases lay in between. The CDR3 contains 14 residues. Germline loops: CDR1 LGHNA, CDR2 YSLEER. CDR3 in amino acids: CASSYRATGEKLFF. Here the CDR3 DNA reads TGCGCCAGCAGCTACAGGGCCACGGGTGAAAAACTGTTTTTT.

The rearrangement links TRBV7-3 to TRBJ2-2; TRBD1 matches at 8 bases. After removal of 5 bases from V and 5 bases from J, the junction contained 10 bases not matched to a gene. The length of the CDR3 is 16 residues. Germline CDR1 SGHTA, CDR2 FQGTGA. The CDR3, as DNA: TGTGCCAGCAGCCTTTCGGGACAGGTGGGAACCGGGGAGCTGTTTTTT. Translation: CASSLSGQVGTGELFF.

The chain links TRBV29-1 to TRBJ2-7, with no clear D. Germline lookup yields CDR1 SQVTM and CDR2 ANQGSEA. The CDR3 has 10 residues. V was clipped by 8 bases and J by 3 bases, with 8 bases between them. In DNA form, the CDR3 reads TGCAGCTTGGGTGACTACGAGCAGTACTTC. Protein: CSLGDYEQYF.

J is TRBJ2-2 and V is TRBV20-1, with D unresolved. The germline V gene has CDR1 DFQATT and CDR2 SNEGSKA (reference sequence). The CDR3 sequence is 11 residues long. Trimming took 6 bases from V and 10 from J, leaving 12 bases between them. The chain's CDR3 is CSARSPAELFF. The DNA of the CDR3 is TGCAGTGCCCGCTCCCCAGCGGAGCTGTTTTTT.

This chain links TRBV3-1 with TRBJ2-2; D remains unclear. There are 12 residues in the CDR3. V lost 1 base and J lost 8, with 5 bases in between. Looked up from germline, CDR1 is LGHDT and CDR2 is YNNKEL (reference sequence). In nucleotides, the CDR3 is TGTGCCAGCAGCCAAGGCCGGGGGGAGCTGTTTTTT. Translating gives CASSQGRGELFF.

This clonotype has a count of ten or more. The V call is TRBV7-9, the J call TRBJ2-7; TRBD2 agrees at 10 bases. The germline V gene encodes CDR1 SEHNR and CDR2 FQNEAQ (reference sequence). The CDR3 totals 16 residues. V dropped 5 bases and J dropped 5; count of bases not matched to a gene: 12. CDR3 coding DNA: TGTGCCAGCAGCCCCACGGCTAGCGGGAGCAGGAACGAGCAGTACTTC. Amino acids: CASSPTASGSRNEQYF.

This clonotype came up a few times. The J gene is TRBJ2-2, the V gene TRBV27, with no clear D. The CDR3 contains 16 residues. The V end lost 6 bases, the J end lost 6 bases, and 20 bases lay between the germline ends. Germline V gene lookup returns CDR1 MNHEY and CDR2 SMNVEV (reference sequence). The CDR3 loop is CASRRRVTGKPGELFF. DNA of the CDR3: TGTGCCAGCAGAAGAAGGGTTACTGGGAAACCCGGGGAGCTGTTTTTT.

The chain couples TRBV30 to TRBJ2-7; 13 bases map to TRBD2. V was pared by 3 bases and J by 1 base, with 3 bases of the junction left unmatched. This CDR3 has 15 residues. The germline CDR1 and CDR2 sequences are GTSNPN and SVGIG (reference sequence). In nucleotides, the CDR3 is TGTGCCTGGAGAACTAGCGGGAGGGCTTCCTACGAGCAGTACTTC. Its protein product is CAWRTSGRASYEQYF.

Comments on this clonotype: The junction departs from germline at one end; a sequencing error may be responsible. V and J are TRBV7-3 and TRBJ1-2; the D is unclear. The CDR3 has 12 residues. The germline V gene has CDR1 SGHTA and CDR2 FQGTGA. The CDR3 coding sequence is TGCGCCAGCAGTGACCCCTACTATGGCTACACCTTC. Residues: CASSDPYYGYTF.

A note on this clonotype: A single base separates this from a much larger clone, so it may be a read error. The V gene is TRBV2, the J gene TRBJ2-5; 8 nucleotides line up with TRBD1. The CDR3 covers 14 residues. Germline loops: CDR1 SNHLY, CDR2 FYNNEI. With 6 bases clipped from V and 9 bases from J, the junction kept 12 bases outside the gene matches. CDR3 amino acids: CASSQGTQGEAQYF. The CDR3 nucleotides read TGTGCCAGCAGCCAAGGGACACAGGGGGAGGCCCAGTACTTC. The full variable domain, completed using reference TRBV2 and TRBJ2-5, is EPEVTQTPSHQVTQMGQEVILRCVPISNHLYFYWYRQILGQKVEFLVSFYNNEISEKSEIFDDQFSVERPDGSNFTLKIRSTKLEDSAMYFCASSQGTQGEAQYFGPGTRLLVL.

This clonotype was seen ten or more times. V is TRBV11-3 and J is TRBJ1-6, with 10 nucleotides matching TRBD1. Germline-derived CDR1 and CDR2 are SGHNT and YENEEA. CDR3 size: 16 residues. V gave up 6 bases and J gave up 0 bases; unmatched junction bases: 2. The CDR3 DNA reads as TGTGCCAGCAGTCGACAGGGGGCCTCCTATAATTCACCCCTCCACTTT. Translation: CASSRQGASYNSPLHF.

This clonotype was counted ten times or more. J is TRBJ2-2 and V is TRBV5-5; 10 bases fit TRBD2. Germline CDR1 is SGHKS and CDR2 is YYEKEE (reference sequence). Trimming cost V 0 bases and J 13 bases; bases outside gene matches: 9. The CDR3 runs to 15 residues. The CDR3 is CASSLAVSSGRALFF. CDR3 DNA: TGTGCCAGCAGCTTGGCGGTTAGCAGCGGGAGGGCGCTGTTTTTT.

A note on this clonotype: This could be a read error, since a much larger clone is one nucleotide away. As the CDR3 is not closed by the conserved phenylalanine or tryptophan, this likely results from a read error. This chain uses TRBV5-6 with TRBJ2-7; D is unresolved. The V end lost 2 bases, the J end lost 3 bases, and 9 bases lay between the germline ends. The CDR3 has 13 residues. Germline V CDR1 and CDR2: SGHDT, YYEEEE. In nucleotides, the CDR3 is TGTGCCAGCAGCTTTCGGGTACACTACGAGCAGTACCTC. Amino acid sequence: CASSFRVHYEQYL.

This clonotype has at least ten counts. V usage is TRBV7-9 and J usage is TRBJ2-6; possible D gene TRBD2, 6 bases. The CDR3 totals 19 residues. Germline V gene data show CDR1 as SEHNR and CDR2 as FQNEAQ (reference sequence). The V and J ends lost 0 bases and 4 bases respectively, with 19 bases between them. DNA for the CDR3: TGTGCCAGCAGCTTAGCGCTGGGGGGATTTGCTCTGGGGGCCAACGTCCTGACTTTC. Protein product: CASSLALGGFALGANVLTF.

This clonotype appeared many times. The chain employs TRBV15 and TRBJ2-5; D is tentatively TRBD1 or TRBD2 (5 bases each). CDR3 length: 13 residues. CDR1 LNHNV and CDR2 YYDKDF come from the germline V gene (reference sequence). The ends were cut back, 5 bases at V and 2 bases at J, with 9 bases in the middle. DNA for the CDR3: TGTGCCACCAGCGGGGGACCACAAGAGACCCAGTACTTC. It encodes CATSGGPQETQYF.

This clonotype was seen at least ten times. The CDR3 coding sequence is TGTGCCAGCAGTGTCATCGGCGAGCAGTACTTC. This gives the protein CASSVIGEQYF. The chain is built from TRBV2 and TRBJ2-7; no clear D gene. The CDR3 consists of 11 residues. The V gene's germline CDR1 is SNHLY and CDR2 FYNNEI. Trimming shortened V by 4 bases and J by 6 bases, and 7 bases separated the two germline ends.

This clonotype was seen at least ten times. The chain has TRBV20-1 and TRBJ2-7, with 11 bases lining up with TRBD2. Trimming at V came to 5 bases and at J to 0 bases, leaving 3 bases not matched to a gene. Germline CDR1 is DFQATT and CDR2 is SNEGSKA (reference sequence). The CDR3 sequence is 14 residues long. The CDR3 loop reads CSAYGTSGSYEQYF. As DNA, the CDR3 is TGCAGTGCTTATGGGACTAGCGGCTCCTACGAGCAGTACTTC.

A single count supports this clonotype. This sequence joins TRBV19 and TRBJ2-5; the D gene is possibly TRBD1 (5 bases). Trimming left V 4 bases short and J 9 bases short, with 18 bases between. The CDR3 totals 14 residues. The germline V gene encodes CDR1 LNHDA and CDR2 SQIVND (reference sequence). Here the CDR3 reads CASSRQHSNQPQYF. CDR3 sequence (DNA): TGTGCCAGTAGTAGACAGCATAGCAATCAGCCCCAGTACTTC.

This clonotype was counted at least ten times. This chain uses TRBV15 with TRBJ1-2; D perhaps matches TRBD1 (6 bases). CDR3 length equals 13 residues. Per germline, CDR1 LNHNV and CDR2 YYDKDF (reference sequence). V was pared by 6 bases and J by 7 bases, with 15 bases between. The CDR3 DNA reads TGTGCCACCAGTCTACCCTCAGGGGCTGGCTACACCTTC. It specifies CATSLPSGAGYTF. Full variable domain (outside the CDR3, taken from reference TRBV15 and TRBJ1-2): DAMVIQNPRYQVTQFGKPVTLSCSQTLNHNVMYWYQQKSSQAPKLLFHYYDKDFNNEADTPDNFQSRRPNTSFCFLDIRSPGLGDTAMYLCATSLPSGAGYTFGSGTRLTVV.

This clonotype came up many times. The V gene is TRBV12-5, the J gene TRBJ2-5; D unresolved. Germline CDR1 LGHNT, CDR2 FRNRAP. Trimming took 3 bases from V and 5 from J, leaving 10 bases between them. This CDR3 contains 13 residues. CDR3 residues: CASGFSVGETQYF. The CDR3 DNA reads TGTGCTAGTGGTTTCTCGGTTGGGGAGACCCAGTACTTC.

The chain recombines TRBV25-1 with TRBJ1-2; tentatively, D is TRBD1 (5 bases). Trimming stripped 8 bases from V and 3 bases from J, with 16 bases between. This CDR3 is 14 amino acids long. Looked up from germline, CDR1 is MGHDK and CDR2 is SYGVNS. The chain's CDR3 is CASVGDGGDYGYTF. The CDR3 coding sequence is TGTGCCAGCGTAGGGGACGGCGGAGACTATGGCTACACCTTC.

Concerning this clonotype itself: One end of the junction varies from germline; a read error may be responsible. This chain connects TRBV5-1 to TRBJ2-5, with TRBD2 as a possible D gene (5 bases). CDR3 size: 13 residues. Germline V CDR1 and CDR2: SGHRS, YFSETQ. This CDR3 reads CASSRENHETQYF. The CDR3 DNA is TGCGCCAGCAGCAGGGAGAACCATGAGACCCAGTACTTC.

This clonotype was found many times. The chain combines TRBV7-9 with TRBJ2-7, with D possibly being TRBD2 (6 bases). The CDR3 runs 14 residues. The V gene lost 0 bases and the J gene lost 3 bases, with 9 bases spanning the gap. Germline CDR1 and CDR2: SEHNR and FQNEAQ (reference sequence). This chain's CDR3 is CASSLAPRDYEQYF. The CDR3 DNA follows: TGTGCCAGCAGCTTAGCGCCGCGGGACTACGAGCAGTACTTC.

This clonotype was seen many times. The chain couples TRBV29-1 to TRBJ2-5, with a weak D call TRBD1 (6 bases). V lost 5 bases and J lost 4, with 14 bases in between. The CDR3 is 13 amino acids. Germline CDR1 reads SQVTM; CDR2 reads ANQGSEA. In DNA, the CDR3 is TGCAGCGTTACACAACAGGGTGGAGAGACCCAGTACTTC. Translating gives CSVTQQGGETQYF.

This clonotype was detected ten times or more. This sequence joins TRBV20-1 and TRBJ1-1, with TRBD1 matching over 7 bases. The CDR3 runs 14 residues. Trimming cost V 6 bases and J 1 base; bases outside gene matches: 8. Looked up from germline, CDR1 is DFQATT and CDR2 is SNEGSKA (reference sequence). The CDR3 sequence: CSARKGTANTEAFF. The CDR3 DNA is TGCAGTGCAAGAAAGGGGACAGCGAACACTGAAGCTTTCTTT.

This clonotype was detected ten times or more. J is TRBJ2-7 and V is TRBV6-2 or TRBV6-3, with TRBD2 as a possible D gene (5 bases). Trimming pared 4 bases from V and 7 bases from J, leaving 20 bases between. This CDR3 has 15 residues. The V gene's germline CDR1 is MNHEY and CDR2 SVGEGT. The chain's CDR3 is CASSLLDGGLVEQYF. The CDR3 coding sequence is TGTGCCAGCAGTTTGTTGGACGGAGGCCTCGTAGAGCAGTACTTC.

The CDR3 DNA is TGCGCCAGCAGCGTCACAGGCGCAACTAATGAAGCTTTCTTT. Translation: CASSVTGATNEAFF. The V call is TRBV5-1, the J call TRBJ1-1; D perhaps matches TRBD1 (5 bases). There are 14 residues in the CDR3. Trimming left V 4 bases short and J 7 bases short, with 17 bases between. CDR1 and CDR2 from the germline V gene are SGHRS and YFSETQ.

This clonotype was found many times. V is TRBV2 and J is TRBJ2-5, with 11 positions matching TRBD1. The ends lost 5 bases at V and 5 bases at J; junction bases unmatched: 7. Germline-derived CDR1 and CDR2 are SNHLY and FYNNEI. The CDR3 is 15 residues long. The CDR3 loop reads CASSKDRGRGETQYF. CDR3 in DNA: TGTGCCAGCAGTAAGGACAGGGGGCGCGGGGAGACCCAGTACTTC. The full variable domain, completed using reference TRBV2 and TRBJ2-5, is EPEVTQTPSHQVTQMGQEVILRCVPISNHLYFYWYRQILGQKVEFLVSFYNNEISEKSEIFDDQFSVERPDGSNFTLKIRSTKLEDSAMYFCASSKDRGRGETQYFGPGTRLLVL.

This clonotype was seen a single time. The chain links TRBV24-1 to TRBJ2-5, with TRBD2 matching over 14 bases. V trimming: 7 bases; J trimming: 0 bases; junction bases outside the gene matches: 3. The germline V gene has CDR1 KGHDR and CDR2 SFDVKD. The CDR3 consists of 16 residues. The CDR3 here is CATSPGLAGDQETQYF. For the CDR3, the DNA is TGTGCCACCAGCCCGGGACTAGCGGGGGACCAAGAGACCCAGTACTTC.

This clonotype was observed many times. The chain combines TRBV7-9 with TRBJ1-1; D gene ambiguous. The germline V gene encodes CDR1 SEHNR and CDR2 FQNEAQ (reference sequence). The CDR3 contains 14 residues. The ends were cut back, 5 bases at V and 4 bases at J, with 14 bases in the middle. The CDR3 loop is CASSPRTAVTEAFF. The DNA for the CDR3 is TGTGCCAGCAGCCCCCGGACGGCCGTCACTGAAGCTTTCTTT. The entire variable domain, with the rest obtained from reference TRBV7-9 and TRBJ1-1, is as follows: DTGVSQNPRHKITKRGQNVTFRCDPISEHNRLYWYRQTLGQGPEFLTYFQNEAQLEKSRLLSDRFSAERPKGSFSTLEIQRTEQGDSAMYLCASSPRTAVTEAFFGQGTRLTVV.